This T cell receptor (beta chain) comes out of a study of human T cells and chemical hapten exposure. The wider study: Chiefly female patients presented with alopecia areata, totalis or universalis.

V gave up 4 bases and J gave up 1 base; unmatched junction bases: 5. The CDR3 spans 15 residues. Looked up from germline, CDR1 is GTSNPN and CDR2 is SVGIG (reference sequence). Study results and caveats: While controls formed fewer of them, expanded TCRs formed significantly more large CDR3 similarity clusters.

Using its own MiXCR run on the RACE reads, TCRdb lists one record per CDR3 protein. The data hold 35,000 to 45,000 distinct CDR3 sequences, with approximately 13% observed a single time. Time point specified: pre-sensitization, week 0. Treatment reported: therapeutic diphenylcyclopropenone sensitization with weekly scalp DPC. The donor pool consisted of alopecia patients aged 18 to 70 years, considered suitable for DPC. Notes on this clonotype: The antigen is not known.

The chain combines TRBV30 with TRBJ2-3; 10 bases map to TRBD2. Specimen: whole blood, collected in connection with sensitization to the hapten diphenylcyclopropenone (DPC). The receptor was derived from a woman aged 25 to 39 with alopecia areata. Some clones in this sample may be carry-over from other donors' samples. The CDR3 here is CAWNLAGARTDTQYF. CDR3 DNA sequence: TGTGCCTGGAACCTAGCGGGAGCCCGCACAGATACGCAGTATTTT.